These 9 T cell receptor beta chains came from one sample sequenced in a study of cytomegalovirus exposure and HLA in healthy donors. TCRdb's table, derived via immunoSEQ multiplex PCR, lists solely in-frame clones and lacks some. The sample holds 150,000 to 200,000 clones; about 85% are singletons and the top ten take around 2.4%. The material sequenced was PBMCs. The receptors were sampled from a man aged 25 to 40 in good health and CMV-seropositive.

The genes are TRBV7-9 and TRBJ1-2, with 8 bases matching TRBD1. The J segment lost 3 bases and the V segment lost 4 bases, leaving 10 bases of the junction unmatched. The CDR3 has 16 residues. The V gene's germline CDR1 is SEHNR and CDR2 FQNEAQ (reference sequence). This chain's CDR3 is CASSSMDRELYYGYTF. The CDR3 DNA reads as TGTGCCAGCAGCTCGATGGACAGGGAGTTATACTATGGCTACACCTTC.

This chain joins TRBV2 and TRBJ2-1; 10 bases line up with TRBD2. The germline gives CDR1 SNHLY, CDR2 FYNNEI. This CDR3 has 13 amino acids. Losses at the gene ends were 6 bases for V and 10 bases for J; bases not matched to a gene: 6. The CDR3 reads CASRKTAGGEQFF. In nucleotides, the CDR3 is TGTGCCAGCAGAAAAACAGCGGGGGGGGAGCAGTTCTTC.

This clone occurred a few times. The CDR3 sequence is CASSLQQGFNEKLFF. The CDR3 DNA sequence: TGTGCCAGCAGCCTACAACAGGGATTTAATGAAAAACTGTTTTTT. This chain links TRBV7-9 with TRBJ1-4; D is perhaps TRBD1 (6 bases). CDR3 size: 15 residues. CDR1 is SEHNR and CDR2 is FQNEAQ in the germline V gene (reference sequence). V was pared by 5 bases and J by 4 bases, with 14 bases between.

This clone was seen more than once but under ten times. This chain joins TRBV10-1 and TRBJ1-5; unclear D gene. There are 13 residues in the CDR3. V lost 6 bases and J 6 bases, leaving 12 bases between the germline ends. Looked up from germline, CDR1 is WNHNN and CDR2 is SYGVQD (reference sequence). As DNA, the CDR3 is TGCGCCAGCAGCGGCGGGCCTACTCAGCCCCAGCATTTT. Protein: CASSGGPTQPQHF.

Only a few counts were recorded for this clone. The gene calls are TRBV2 and TRBJ2-7; 8 bases map to TRBD1. Losses at the gene ends were 6 bases for V and 5 bases for J; bases not matched to a gene: 3. CDR1 SNHLY and CDR2 FYNNEI come from the germline V gene. The CDR3 loop spans 12 amino acids. In DNA form, the CDR3 reads TGTGCCAGCAGCGGACAGGGCGACGAGCAGTACTTC. It is translated as CASSGQGDEQYF.

V is TRBV7-6 and J is TRBJ2-4; 7 positions match TRBD2. The CDR3 totals 16 residues. J gave up 3 bases and V 1 base, and 6 bases lay outside the gene matches. From germline, CDR1 is SGHVS and CDR2 FNYEAQ. CDR3 in DNA: TGTGCCAGCAGCTTAGGGGGGGGGTTCGGCAAAAACATTCAGTACTTC. Encoded protein: CASSLGGGFGKNIQYF.

V usage is TRBV12-2 and J usage is TRBJ1-3; the table assigns TRBD1, which was not confirmed against the DNA. TRBV12-2 is deemed a pseudogene. The CDR3 is made up of 18 amino acids. The CDR3: CASRLRQNPTYSGNTIYF. Written as DNA, the CDR3 is TGTGCAAGTCGCCTCCGACAGAATCCAACCTACTCTGGAAACACCATATATTTT.

The J gene is TRBJ1-6, the V gene TRBV6-1; D is ambiguous. Germline loops: CDR1 MNHNS, CDR2 SASEGT. Trimming shortened V by 4 bases and J by 4 bases, and 11 bases separated the two germline ends. This CDR3 has 15 residues. The CDR3 loop is CASSVPILYNSPLHF. CDR3 in DNA: TGTGCCAGCAGTGTGCCGATCCTATATAATTCACCCCTCCACTTT.

This chain uses TRBV5-1 with TRBJ2-7; D gene ambiguous. The germline V and J ends were trimmed by 4 bases and 3 bases, with 8 bases remaining between them. In germline, CDR1 is SGHRS, CDR2 YFSETQ. This CDR3 is built from 12 residues. CDR3 DNA sequence: TGCGCCAGCAGCCGAATCGGCTACGAGCAGTACTTC. Its protein is CASSRIGYEQYF.